This T cell receptor (beta chain) originates from a study of T cells in localized non-small cell lung cancer. General study points: The tumor had only one region sequenced, so heterogeneity remains possible.

Trimming left V 4 bases short and J 1 base short, with 16 bases between. The CDR3 extends over 16 amino acids. Germline V gene data show CDR1 as SGHRS and CDR2 as YFSETQ. Comment on this clone: Its antigen is unknown.

Clones were sequenced by immunoSEQ multiplex PCR, and TCRdb holds only the in-frame ones, with some missing. The sample lists about 43,000 clones, 90% to 95% occurring once. The input for sequencing was PBMCs, taken before any cancer treatment. The gene calls are TRBV5-1 and TRBJ2-3; D is possibly TRBD1 (6 bases). This receptor was identified in a woman between 35 and 70 years old with stage II lung adenocarcinoma. The DNA of the CDR3 is TGCGCCAGCAGCCGAGGGGGTGCCGGAGGCACAGATACGCAGTATTTT. Its protein is CASSRGGAGGTDTQYF.